This entry concerns a single TCR beta chain. No antigen is known for it. The sample is drawn from a study of OX40 agonist ivuxolimab in advanced cancers. Findings and limits, study-wide: Fewer expanded clones were found on average in CD4+ than in CD8+ T cells.

Some clones are missing from TCRdb's copy, which holds only in-frame ones; the method was immunoSEQ multiplex PCR. Of about 68,000 clones in the sample, around 85% were seen once. V lost 1 base to trimming and J lost 6 bases, with 8 bases between them. The length of the CDR3 is 13 residues. In germline, CDR1 is MNHNS, CDR2 SASEGT. The chain recombines TRBV6-1 with TRBJ2-3, with D perhaps being TRBD1 or TRBD2 (5 bases each). The receptor was isolated from an adult with an advanced solid tumor such as melanoma, head and neck, liver or kidney cancer. This specimen consisted of CD4+ or CD8+ T cells sorted from blood, obtained in a trial of the OX40 agonist ivuxolimab. In DNA, the CDR3 is TGTGCCAGCAGTGAAGGGGGGACGGATACGCAGTATTTT. Amino acid sequence: CASSEGGTDTQYF.